This T cell receptor beta chain was captured in a study of blood T cell repertoires in COVID-19. Study details: Some COVID-19 samples were acute and others convalescent; all came from the United States, Italy and Spain.

The V end lost 0 bases, the J end lost 3 bases, and 5 bases lay between the germline ends. Per the germline V gene, CDR1 is SGHTA and CDR2 is FQGTGA. The CDR3 is 13 amino acids. Produced via immunoSEQ multiplex PCR; TCRdb's table is partial and in-frame only. The sample carries fewer than 90,000 clones, 65% to 85% recorded once. This clone was picked up one time. The TCR was taken from a man between 60 and 70 years old with COVID-19, enrolled during active disease. The material sequenced was peripheral blood. The chain is built from TRBV7-3 and TRBJ2-5, with D unclear. CDR3 DNA: TGTGCCAGCAGCTTAACGACAAAAGAGACCCAGTACTTC. Translation: CASSLTTKETQYF.